This T cell receptor beta chain emerged from a study of blood T cell repertoires in COVID-19. The wider study: COVID-19 samples from acute and convalescent phases originated in the United States, Italy and Spain.

The CDR3 covers 15 residues. Germline V gene sequence: CDR1 LGHNA, CDR2 YSLEER. V lost 0 bases and J lost 7, with 12 bases in between. The method was immunoSEQ multiplex PCR; TCRdb's version includes in-frame clones alone and lacks a portion of them. Of a few hundred thousand clones listed, approximately 88% are singletons. The clonotype was recovered from a woman aged 18-30 years who had recovered from COVID-19. The rearrangement joins TRBV4-3 to TRBJ1-4; D gene ambiguous. Sequenced material: PBMCs or T cells enriched from blood (not recorded which). CDR3: CASSQEFQAGEKLFF. The CDR3 DNA is TGCGCCAGCAGCCAAGAGTTCCAAGCGGGTGAAAAACTGTTTTTT.